The text below deals with one TCR beta chain. Its antigen is currently unknown. This CDR3 spans 19 amino acids. Per the germline V gene, CDR1 is DFQATT and CDR2 is SNEGSKA (reference sequence). TCRdb re-analysed the 5' RACE reads in MiXCR, keeping a single row per CDR3 protein. The table shows around 1.7 million distinct CDR3 sequences, with roughly 35% occurring only once. The sample originates from a study of identical twins. Study-wide results and limits: Instead of following the same donors, the conclusions were based on cross-sectional statistical analysis. Models underestimated how often monozygotic twins shared out-of-frame TCR alpha.

The sample consisted of cord blood. The rearrangement joins TRBV20-1 to TRBJ2-1, with 13 bases fitting TRBD2. The J call is uncertain, as TRBJ2-7 better fits the DNA end. This clonotype was sampled from a newborn girl in good health. For the CDR3, the DNA is TGCAGTGCTAGAGTAGGTGGACTAGCGGGGGCCAGCTCCTACAATGAGCAGTACTTC. Translating gives CSARVGGLAGASSYNEQYF.